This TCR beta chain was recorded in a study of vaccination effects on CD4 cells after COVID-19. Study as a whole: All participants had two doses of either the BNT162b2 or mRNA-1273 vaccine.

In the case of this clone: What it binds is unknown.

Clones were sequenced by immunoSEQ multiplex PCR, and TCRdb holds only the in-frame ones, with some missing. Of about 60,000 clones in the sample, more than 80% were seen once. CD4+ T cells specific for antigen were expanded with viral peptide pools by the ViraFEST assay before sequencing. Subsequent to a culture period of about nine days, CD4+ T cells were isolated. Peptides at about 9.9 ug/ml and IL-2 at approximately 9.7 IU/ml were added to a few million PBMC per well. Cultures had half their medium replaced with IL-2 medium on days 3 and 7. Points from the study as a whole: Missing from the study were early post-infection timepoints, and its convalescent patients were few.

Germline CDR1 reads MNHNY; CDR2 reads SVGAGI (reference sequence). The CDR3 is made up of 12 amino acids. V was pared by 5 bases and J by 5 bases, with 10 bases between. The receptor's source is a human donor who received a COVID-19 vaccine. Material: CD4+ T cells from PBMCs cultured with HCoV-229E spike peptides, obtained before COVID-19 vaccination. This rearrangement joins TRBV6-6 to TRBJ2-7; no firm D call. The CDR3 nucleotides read TGTGCCAGCAGTCAACAGCAGAACGAGCAGTACGTC. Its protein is CASSQQQNEQYV.